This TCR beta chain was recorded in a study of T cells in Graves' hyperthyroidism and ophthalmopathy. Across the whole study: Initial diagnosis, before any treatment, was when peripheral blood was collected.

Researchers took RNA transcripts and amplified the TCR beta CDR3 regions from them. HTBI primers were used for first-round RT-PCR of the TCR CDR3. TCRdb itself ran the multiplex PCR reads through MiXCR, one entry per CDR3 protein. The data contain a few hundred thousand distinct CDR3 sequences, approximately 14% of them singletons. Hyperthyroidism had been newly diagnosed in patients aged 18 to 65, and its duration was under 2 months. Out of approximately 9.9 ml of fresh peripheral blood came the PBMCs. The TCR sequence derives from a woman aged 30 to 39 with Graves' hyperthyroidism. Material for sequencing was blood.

This chain's CDR3 is CAIRTLAGASGTGELFF. In nucleotides, the CDR3 is TGTGCCATCAGAACGCTAGCGGGAGCCTCAGGCACCGGGGAGCTGTTTTTT. V usage is TRBV10-3 and J usage is TRBJ2-2; 10 bases fit TRBD2. This CDR3 comprises 17 residues. Germline V lookup: CDR1 ENHRY, CDR2 SYGVKD. The junction had 11 bases not matched to a gene; V was cut back by 6 bases and J by 4 bases.